Listed below are T cell receptor beta chains from one sample, sequenced in a study of beta chain features in type 1 diabetes. The assay was immunoSEQ multiplex PCR, and TCRdb's table has in-frame clones only and misses some. The sample records around 99,000 clones, 40% being singletons. Sequenced sample: stem cell memory CD4+ T cells from blood. These receptors were collected from a woman under 30 in good health. Both conserved end residues are part of each CDR3. The order of the fields is CDR3 protein, CDR3 DNA, J gene, V gene, CDR3 length, clone size, D gene. D genes are given only for firm matches. Rows may omit the clone size; those that give it use once, few, many or a size class.

CASSPLTGSVYEQYF | TGTGCCAGCTCACCACTTACAGGGTCTGTTTACGAGCAGTACTTC | TRBJ2-7 | TRBV18 | 15 | NA | NA
CASSVNRNTGELFF | TGTGCCAGCAGCGTCAACAGAAACACCGGGGAGCTGTTTTTT | TRBJ2-2 | TRBV9 | 14 | few | NA
CASSPPGSTSGISGTGELFF | TGTGCCAGCTCACCTCCCGGGTCGACTAGCGGGATATCTGGCACCGGGGAGCTGTTTTTT | TRBJ2-2 | TRBV18 | 20 | NA | TRBD2
CASSQEASQRQETQYF | TGCGCCAGCAGCCAAGAGGCGTCCCAGCGGCAAGAGACCCAGTACTTC | TRBJ2-5 | TRBV4-3 | 16 | NA | NA
CASRPATGWGEKLFF | TGTGCCAGCAGACCTGCAACAGGGTGGGGGGAAAAACTGTTTTTT | TRBJ1-4 | TRBV7-6 | 15 | NA | NA
CASSTGTRIYEQYF | TGTGCCAGCAGCACCGGGACTAGGATCTACGAGCAGTACTTC | TRBJ2-7 | TRBV7-8 | 14 | NA | TRBD2
CASSWGQGVETQYF | TGCGCCAGCAGCTGGGGACAGGGAGTAGAGACCCAGTACTTC | TRBJ2-5 | TRBV5-1 | 14 | few | TRBD1
CAWSFSLAAYEQYF | TGTGCCTGGAGTTTTTCACTAGCGGCCTACGAGCAGTACTTC | TRBJ2-7 | TRBV30 | 14 | NA | TRBD2
CASRQGVTLYNEQFF | TGCGCCAGCAGACAGGGGGTTACCCTTTACAATGAGCAGTTCTTC | TRBJ2-1 | TRBV5-1 | 15 | NA | TRBD1
CASSAGKLPSGANVLTF | TGTGCCAGCAGCGCGGGTAAACTCCCCTCTGGGGCCAACGTCCTGACTTTC | TRBJ2-6 | TRBV7-3 | 17 | NA | NA
CASSVGFSGRGYEQYF | TGTGCCAGCAGCGTAGGTTTTAGCGGGAGAGGGTACGAGCAGTACTTC | TRBJ2-7 | TRBV9 | 16 | NA | TRBD2
CASRNFGDQPQHF | TGTGCCAGCAGAAATTTTGGAGATCAGCCCCAGCATTTT | TRBJ1-5 | TRBV27 | 13 | few | NA
CASSSRGVRYNEQFF | TGCGCCAGCAGCTCACGCGGTGTGAGGTACAATGAGCAGTTCTTC | TRBJ2-1 | TRBV5-1 | 15 | NA | NA
CASSPTPQREGRRNGELFF | TGTGCCAGCAGCCCCACCCCACAGCGGGAGGGCCGTAGGAACGGGGAGCTGTTTTTT | TRBJ2-2 | TRBV7-8 | 19 | NA | TRBD2
CASRGGSHEQYF | TGTGCCAGCAGGGGGGGGAGCCACGAGCAGTACTTC | TRBJ2-7 | TRBV6-5 | 12 | NA | TRBD2
CASSLGTRRDIQYF | TGTGCCAGCAGCTTAGGAACAAGGCGGGACATTCAGTACTTC | TRBJ2-4 | TRBV13 | 14 | many | NA
CASSFRLARADTQYF | TGCGCCAGCAGCTTTCGGCTAGCGAGAGCTGATACGCAGTATTTT | TRBJ2-3 | TRBV5-1 | 15 | NA | NA
CAWNPLGGSASGYTF | TGTGCCTGGAACCCTTTGGGAGGGAGCGCGTCTGGCTACACCTTC | TRBJ1-2 | TRBV30 | 15 | few | NA
CASSLAQAGTPDTQYF | TGTGCCAGCAGCTTAGCCCAAGCGGGAACGCCAGATACGCAGTATTTT | TRBJ2-3 | TRBV7-9 | 16 | few | TRBD2
CSASFESYEQYF | TGCAGCGCGTCTTTCGAGTCCTACGAGCAGTACTTC | TRBJ2-7 | TRBV29-1 | 12 | few | NA
CASSPSPRGQSEQFF | TGTGCCAGCAGCCCCTCCCCGAGGGGACAAAGTGAGCAGTTCTTC | TRBJ2-1 | TRBV11-2 | 15 | once | NA
CASSTDRGGSEKLFF | TGTGCCAGCAGTACTGACAGGGGAGGAAGTGAAAAACTGTTTTTT | TRBJ1-4 | TRBV6-5 | 15 | few | TRBD1
CASLPTAQQSDTQYF | TGTGCCAGCCTCCCGACAGCACAGCAATCAGATACGCAGTATTTT | TRBJ2-3 | TRBV6-6 | 15 | NA | NA
CASSLSPDRAIIDEQFF | TGTGCCAGCAGTTTAAGCCCGGACAGGGCGATCATCGATGAGCAGTTCTTC | TRBJ2-1 | TRBV28 | 17 | few | TRBD1
CASSKTGNMQFF | TGTGCCAGCAGTAAAACAGGGAATATGCAGTTCTTC | TRBJ2-1 | TRBV27 | 12 | NA | NA
CASSRLGGTEAFF | TGTGCCAGCAGCCGCCTAGGGGGCACTGAAGCTTTCTTT | TRBJ1-1 | TRBV14 | 13 | NA | NA
CASSIWGTGGNIQYF | TGTGCCAGTAGTATTTGGGGGACAGGGGGAAACATTCAGTACTTC | TRBJ2-4 | TRBV19 | 15 | NA | TRBD1
CASSHTTRGYTEAFF | TGTGCCAGCAGTCATACAACCAGGGGTTACACTGAAGCTTTCTTT | TRBJ1-1 | TRBV28 | 15 | few | NA
CASSSQDRGKLFF | TGCGCCAGCAGCTCCCAGGACAGGGGGAAACTGTTTTTT | TRBJ1-4 | TRBV5-1 | 13 | few | TRBD1
CASSLWVGTGEVYGYTF | TGTGCCAGCAGCTTGTGGGTTGGGACAGGGGAAGTCTATGGCTACACCTTC | TRBJ1-2 | TRBV5-6 | 17 | NA | TRBD1
CATRDRAGELFF | TGTGCCACCCGGGACAGGGCCGGGGAGCTGTTTTTT | TRBJ2-2 | TRBV6-5 | 12 | once | TRBD1
CASSPTSGQVETQYF | TGCGCCAGCAGTCCGACTAGCGGGCAGGTGGAGACCCAGTACTTC | TRBJ2-5 | TRBV5-1 | 15 | NA | TRBD2
CASSVRVGGETQYF | TGTGCCAGCAGCGTCAGGGTCGGGGGAGAGACCCAGTACTTC | TRBJ2-5 | TRBV11-2 | 14 | NA | NA
CASSIDGRQYGYTF | TGTGCCAGTAGTATAGATGGTCGACAATATGGCTACACCTTC | TRBJ1-2 | TRBV19 | 14 | NA | NA
CASSLKYDWRQSEQEQFF | TGTGCCAGCAGCTTAAAATACGATTGGCGGCAATCAGAGCAAGAGCAGTTCTTC | TRBJ2-1 | TRBV7-2 | 18 | NA | NA
CAWSVPGNTGELFF | TGTGCCTGGAGTGTACCAGGGAACACCGGGGAGCTGTTTTTT | TRBJ2-2 | TRBV30 | 14 | few | NA
CASSPMFPYEQYF | TGTGCCAGCAGTCCAATGTTCCCCTACGAGCAGTACTTC | TRBJ2-7 | TRBV6-5 | 13 | NA | NA
CASSLPTSGTHATQYF | TGTGCCAGCAGCTTACCGACTAGCGGGACTCATGCTACGCAGTATTTT | TRBJ2-3 | TRBV7-3 | 16 | NA | TRBD2
CASSEVFYSSYEQYF | TGTGCCAGCAGTGAAGTTTTCTACTCGAGCTACGAGCAGTACTTC | TRBJ2-7 | TRBV6-1 | 15 | NA | NA
CASSPEGGSGANVLTF | TGTGCCAGCAGCCCGGAAGGGGGCTCTGGGGCCAACGTCCTGACTTTC | TRBJ2-6 | TRBV28 | 16 | NA | NA
CASRLAGGGEQYF | TGTGCCAGCAGATTAGCGGGAGGGGGAGAGCAGTACTTC | TRBJ2-7 | TRBV5-4 | 13 | NA | TRBD2
CASSGGLAGPYEQYF | TGTGCCAGCAGCGGCGGACTAGCGGGTCCCTACGAGCAGTACTTC | TRBJ2-7 | TRBV9 | 15 | NA | TRBD2
CASSHTRWGASGSSYEQYF | TGTGCCAGCAGCCACACTCGCTGGGGGGCTAGCGGTAGCTCCTACGAGCAGTACTTC | TRBJ2-7 | TRBV11-2 | 19 | NA | NA
CASSPLGRIGNQPQHF | TGTGCCAGCAGCCCCCTGGGGAGGATAGGCAATCAGCCCCAGCATTTT | TRBJ1-5 | TRBV7-9 | 16 | NA | NA
CASSYALRWGQGNEQYF | TGTGCCAGCAGTTACGCATTAAGGTGGGGACAGGGGAACGAGCAGTACTTC | TRBJ2-7 | TRBV28 | 17 | few | TRBD1
CASSPERDGSQYF | TGTGCCAGCAGCCCTGAGCGGGATGGCTCGCAGTATTTT | TRBJ2-3 | TRBV7-2 | 13 | once | TRBD2
CASSFPRVNEQFF | TGTGCCAGCAGCTTCCCTCGCGTCAATGAGCAGTTCTTC | TRBJ2-1 | TRBV7-9 | 13 | NA | NA
CASSLVLNTGELFF | TGCGCCAGCAGCTTGGTACTTAACACCGGGGAGCTGTTTTTT | TRBJ2-2 | TRBV5-1 | 14 | NA | NA
CASSRTSGNNEQFF | TGTGCCAGCAGCCGGACTAGCGGGAATAATGAGCAGTTCTTC | TRBJ2-1 | TRBV4-2 | 14 | few | TRBD2
CASSESDRGTEAFF | TGTGCCAGCAGTGAGTCGGACCGGGGGACTGAAGCTTTCTTT | TRBJ1-1 | TRBV6-5 | 14 | NA | NA
CASSQAGSTDTQYF | TGCGCCAGCAGCCAAGCCGGGAGCACAGATACGCAGTATTTT | TRBJ2-3 | TRBV4-1 | 14 | few | NA
CASSSDRVDYGYTF | TGTGCCAGCAGTTCGGACAGGGTGGACTATGGCTACACCTTC | TRBJ1-2 | TRBV28 | 14 | NA | TRBD1
CASRRNSNQPQHF | TGTGCCAGCAGGAGAAATAGCAATCAGCCCCAGCATTTT | TRBJ1-5 | TRBV27 | 13 | NA | NA
CASSPWRGGNNEQFF | TGTGCCAGTAGTCCATGGCGGGGGGGAAACAATGAGCAGTTCTTC | TRBJ2-1 | TRBV19 | 15 | NA | TRBD2
CASSGLIISYEQYF | TGTGCCAGCAGTGGGCTCATAATCTCCTACGAGCAGTACTTC | TRBJ2-7 | TRBV6-1 | 14 | few | NA
CASRREDTSYSGYTF | TGCGCCAGCAGGAGGGAGGACACCTCATATAGTGGCTACACCTTC | TRBJ1-2 | TRBV5-1 | 15 | few | NA
CASSGGPRVEGYTF | TGTGCCAGTAGTGGCGGCCCCAGGGTAGAGGGCTACACCTTC | TRBJ1-2 | TRBV19 | 14 | once | NA
CASSAGQGADNEQFF | TGCGCCAGCAGCGCGGGACAGGGGGCGGACAATGAGCAGTTCTTC | TRBJ2-1 | TRBV5-1 | 15 | few | TRBD1